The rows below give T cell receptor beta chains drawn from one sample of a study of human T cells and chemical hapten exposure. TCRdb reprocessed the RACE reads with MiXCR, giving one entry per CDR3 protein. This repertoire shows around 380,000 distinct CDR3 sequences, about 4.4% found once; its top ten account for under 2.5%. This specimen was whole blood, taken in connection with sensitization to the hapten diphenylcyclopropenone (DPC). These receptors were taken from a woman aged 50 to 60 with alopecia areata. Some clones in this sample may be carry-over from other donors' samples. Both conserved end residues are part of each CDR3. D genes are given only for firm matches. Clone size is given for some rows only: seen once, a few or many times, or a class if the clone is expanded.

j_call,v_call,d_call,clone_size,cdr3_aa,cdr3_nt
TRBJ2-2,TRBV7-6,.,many,CASSQSTGELFF,TGTGCCAGCAGCCAAAGCACCGGGGAGCTGTTTTTT
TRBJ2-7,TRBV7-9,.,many,CASSLGTYEQYF,TGTGCCAGCAGCCTAGGAACCTACGAGCAGTACTTC
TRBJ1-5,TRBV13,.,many,CASSLAAAGNQPQHF,TGTGCCAGCAGCTTAGCTGCGGCAGGGAATCAGCCCCAGCATTTT
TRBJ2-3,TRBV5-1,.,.,CASRVLQGNTQYF,TGCGCCAGCAGGGTCTTACAGGGTAATACGCAGTATTTT
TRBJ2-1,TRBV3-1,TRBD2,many,CASSQVYRGGNEQFF,TGTGCCAGCAGCCAAGTCTATCGGGGGGGCAATGAGCAGTTCTTC
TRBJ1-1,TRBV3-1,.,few,CASSQNQGRSEAFF,TGTGCCAGCAGCCAAAATCAGGGGAGGTCTGAAGCTTTCTTT
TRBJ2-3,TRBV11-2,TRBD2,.,CASSGPGLAGGTDTQYF,TGTGCCAGCAGCGGACCGGGACTAGCGGGGGGCACAGATACGCAGTATTTT
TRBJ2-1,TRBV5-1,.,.,CASSLAQSVYNEQFF,TGCGCCAGCAGCTTGGCCCAGTCTGTCTACAATGAGCAGTTCTTC
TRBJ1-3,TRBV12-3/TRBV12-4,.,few,CASSLRGGNTIYF,TGTGCCAGCAGTTTACGGGGGGGAAACACCATATATTTT
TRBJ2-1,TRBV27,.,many,CASSLSWAGSYNEQFF,TGTGCCAGCAGTTTATCGTGGGCTGGCTCCTACAATGAGCAGTTCTTC
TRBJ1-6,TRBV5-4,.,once,CASSSERHSPLHF,TGTGCCAGCAGCTCCGAGCGGCATTCACCCCTCCACTTT
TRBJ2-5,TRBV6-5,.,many,CASSLTGLQTETQYF,TGTGCCAGCAGTTTGACTGGTTTACAAACAGAGACCCAGTACTTC
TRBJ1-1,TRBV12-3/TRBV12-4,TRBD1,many,CASADRVGEAFF,TGTGCCAGCGCTGACAGGGTGGGTGAAGCTTTCTTT
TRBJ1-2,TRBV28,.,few,CASSLRGAHGYTF,TGTGCCAGCAGTCTCAGGGGAGCTCATGGCTACACCTTC
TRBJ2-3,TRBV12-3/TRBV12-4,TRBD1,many,CASSPRGLGDTQYF,TGTGCCAGCAGTCCCAGGGGGCTTGGAGATACGCAGTATTTT
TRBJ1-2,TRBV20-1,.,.,CSAKQDLYGYTF,TGCAGTGCTAAACAGGACCTGTATGGCTACACCTTC
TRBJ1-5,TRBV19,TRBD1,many,CASSRDRVGNQPQHF,TGTGCCAGTAGTCGAGACAGGGTGGGCAATCAGCCCCAGCATTTT
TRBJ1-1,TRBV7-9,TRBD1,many,CASSSVGSGQGRGMNTEAFF,TGTGCCAGCAGCTCCGTCGGTTCGGGACAGGGAAGGGGCATGAACACTGAAGCTTTCTTT
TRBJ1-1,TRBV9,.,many,CASSVAPGEQLEAFF,TGTGCCAGCAGCGTAGCTCCAGGGGAACAGTTGGAAGCTTTCTTT
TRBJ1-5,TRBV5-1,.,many,CASSLGEGNQPQHF,TGCGCCAGCAGCTTGGGAGAGGGCAATCAGCCCCAGCATTTT
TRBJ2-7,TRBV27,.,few,CASSFRGGGTYEQYF,TGTGCCAGCAGTTTCCGCGGTGGGGGGACCTACGAGCAGTACTTC
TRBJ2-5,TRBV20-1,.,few,CSARAKGTQYF,TGCAGTGCTAGAGCAAAGGGGACCCAGTACTTC
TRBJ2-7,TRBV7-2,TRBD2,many,CASSLLAGENYEQYF,TGTGCCAGCAGCCTCCTAGCGGGAGAGAACTACGAGCAGTACTTC
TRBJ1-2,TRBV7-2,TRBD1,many,CASSAGTGGLGGYTF,TGTGCCAGCAGCGCGGGGACAGGGGGTCTTGGTGGCTACACCTTC
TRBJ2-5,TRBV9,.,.,CASSVESSAETQYF,TGTGCCAGCAGCGTAGAGTCTTCAGCGGAGACCCAGTACTTC
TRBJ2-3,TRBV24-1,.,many,CATGQDYTDTQYF,TGTGCCACCGGACAGGACTACACAGATACGCAGTATTTT